This T cell receptor (beta chain) is from a study of T cells in Graves' hyperthyroidism and ophthalmopathy. The table lists this clonotype with a few counts. Its antigen is currently unknown. Orbital computed tomography and thyroid ultrasound, together with serum TRAb and thyroxine and clinical symptoms, were used for diagnoses. Isolation of PBMCs was performed on about 10 ml fresh peripheral blood. Using RNA transcripts as the source, TCR beta CDR3 regions were amplified. With the HTBI primer set, the TCR CDR3 went through a first round of RT-PCR. In TCRdb, the multiplex PCR reads were re-called with MiXCR into one record per CDR3 protein. Of 350,000 to 400,000 distinct CDR3 sequences in the sample, approximately 15% were seen once. This CDR3 has 13 residues. Trimming left V 9 bases short and J 4 bases short, with 13 bases between. Germline loops: CDR1 LNHDA, CDR2 SQIVND (reference sequence). The study, taken as a whole, reports: The model predicted ophthalmopathy a median 6.5 months before onset. Most thyroid clonotypes with frequency above 0.001 were detected in blood.

The clonotype originates from a woman aged 60-70 years with Graves' hyperthyroidism. The genes are TRBV19 and TRBJ1-5, with D perhaps TRBD1 (5 bases). The material sequenced was blood. The CDR3 region has the DNA TGTGCCAGCCACTTGGGGGTTAATCAGCCCCAGCATTTT. It yields the protein CASHLGVNQPQHF.